A single T cell receptor (beta chain) is shown here with its context. What it binds is unknown. The record originates from a study of cytomegalovirus exposure and HLA in healthy donors. Broader study findings: It was reported in a later analysis that an Asian-associated ancestry cluster showed fewer N-insertions than the 666-donor mean. The authors later linked a missense DCLRE1C variant to TCR beta V- and J-gene trimming. Data from an earlier analysis indicated that most TCR beta V segments were productive either about 90% or about 30% of the time. Most subjects' HLA-A and HLA-B alleles were reportedly predicted from TCR beta sequences.

The germline V gene has CDR1 SGHTA and CDR2 FQGTGA. The CDR3 loop spans 15 amino acids. The V and J ends lost 1 base and 4 bases respectively, with 10 bases between them. PCR primers comprised 60 Vbeta and 13 Jbeta primers. Assay used: immunoSEQ multiplex PCR; TCRdb lists only in-frame clones, some missing. The sample has about 93,000 clones, approximately 81% seen once. Sequencing was performed on PBMCs. The V gene is TRBV7-3, the J gene TRBJ2-2; D perhaps matches TRBD2 (6 bases). The clonotype comes from a middle-aged woman in good health and CMV-seronegative. Here the CDR3 reads CASSLKRGSTGELFF. The DNA of the CDR3 is TGTGCCAGCAGCTTAAAACGGGGGAGCACCGGGGAGCTGTTTTTT.